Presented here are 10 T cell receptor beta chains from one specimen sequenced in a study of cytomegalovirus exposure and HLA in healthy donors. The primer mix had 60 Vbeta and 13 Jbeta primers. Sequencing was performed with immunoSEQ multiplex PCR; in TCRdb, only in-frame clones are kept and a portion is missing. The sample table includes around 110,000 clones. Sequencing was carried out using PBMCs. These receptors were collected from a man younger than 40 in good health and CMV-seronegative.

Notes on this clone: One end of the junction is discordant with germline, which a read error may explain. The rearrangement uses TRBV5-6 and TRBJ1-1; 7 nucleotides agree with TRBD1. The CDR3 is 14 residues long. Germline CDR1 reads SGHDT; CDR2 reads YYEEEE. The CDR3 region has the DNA TGTGCCAGCAGCTTAACAGGGGATCACACTGGAGCTTTCTTT. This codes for CASSLTGDHTGAFF.

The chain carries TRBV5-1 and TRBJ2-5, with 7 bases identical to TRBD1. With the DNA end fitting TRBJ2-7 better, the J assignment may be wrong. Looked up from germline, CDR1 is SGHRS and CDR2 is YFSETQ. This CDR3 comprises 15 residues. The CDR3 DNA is TGCGCCAGCAGCTTGCCCCAACAGGGGATAGTCGAGCAGTACTTC. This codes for CASSLPQQGIVEQYF.

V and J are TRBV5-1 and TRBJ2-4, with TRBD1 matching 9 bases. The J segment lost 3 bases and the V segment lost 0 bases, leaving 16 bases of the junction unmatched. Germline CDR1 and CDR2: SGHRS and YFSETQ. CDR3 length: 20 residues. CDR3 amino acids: CASSLALGQGPRGVKNIQYF. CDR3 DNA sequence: TGCGCCAGCAGCTTGGCCCTAGGACAGGGGCCCCGGGGGGTCAAAAACATTCAGTACTTC.

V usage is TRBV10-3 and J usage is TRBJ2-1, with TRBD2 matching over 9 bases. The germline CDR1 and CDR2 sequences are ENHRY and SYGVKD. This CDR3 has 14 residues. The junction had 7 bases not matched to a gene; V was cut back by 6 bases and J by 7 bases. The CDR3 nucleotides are TGTGCCATCAGCTATGGGACTAGCAAAAATGAGCAGTTCTTC. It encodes CAISYGTSKNEQFF.

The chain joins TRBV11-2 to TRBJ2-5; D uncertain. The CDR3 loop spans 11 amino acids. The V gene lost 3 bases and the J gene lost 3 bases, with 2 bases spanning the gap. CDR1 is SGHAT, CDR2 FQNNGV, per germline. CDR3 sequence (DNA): TGTGCCAGCAGCTTCAAAGAGACCCAGTACTTC. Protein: CASSFKETQYF. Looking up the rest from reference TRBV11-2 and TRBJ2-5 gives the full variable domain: EAGVAQSPRYKIIEKRQSVAFWCNPISGHATLYWYQQILGQGPKLLIQFQNNGVVDDSQLPKDRFSAERLKGVDSTLKIQPAKLEDSAVYLCASSFKETQYFGPGTRLLVL.

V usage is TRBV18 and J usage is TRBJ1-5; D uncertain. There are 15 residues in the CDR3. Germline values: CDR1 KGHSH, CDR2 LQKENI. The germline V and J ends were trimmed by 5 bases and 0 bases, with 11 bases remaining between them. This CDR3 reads CASSGRQDSNQPQHF. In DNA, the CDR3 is TGTGCCAGCTCAGGAAGACAAGATAGCAATCAGCCCCAGCATTTT.

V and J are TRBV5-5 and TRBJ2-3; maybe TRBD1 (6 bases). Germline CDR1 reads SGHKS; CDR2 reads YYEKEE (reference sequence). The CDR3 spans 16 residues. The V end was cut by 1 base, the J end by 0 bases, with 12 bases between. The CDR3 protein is CASSLTDRQSTDTQYF. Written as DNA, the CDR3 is TGTGCCAGCAGCTTGACGGACAGACAAAGCACAGATACGCAGTATTTT.

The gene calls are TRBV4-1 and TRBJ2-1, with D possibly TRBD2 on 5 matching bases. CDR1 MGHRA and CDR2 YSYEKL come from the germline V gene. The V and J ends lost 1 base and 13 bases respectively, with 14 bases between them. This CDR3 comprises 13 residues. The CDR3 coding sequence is TGCGCCAGCAGCCAAGTTCATGGGGAGTTTCAGTTCTTC. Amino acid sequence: CASSQVHGEFQFF.

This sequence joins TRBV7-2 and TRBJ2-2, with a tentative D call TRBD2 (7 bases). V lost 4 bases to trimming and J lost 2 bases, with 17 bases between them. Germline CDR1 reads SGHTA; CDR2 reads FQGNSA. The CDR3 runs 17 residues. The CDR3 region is CASSSRAGGLNTGELFF. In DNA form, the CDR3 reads TGTGCCAGCAGCTCCCGGGCCGGGGGGCTCAACACCGGGGAGCTGTTTTTT.

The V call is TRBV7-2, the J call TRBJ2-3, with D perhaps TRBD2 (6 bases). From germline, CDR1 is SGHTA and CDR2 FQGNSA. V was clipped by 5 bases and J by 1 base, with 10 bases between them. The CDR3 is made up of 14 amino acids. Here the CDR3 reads CASSLQRGTDTQYF. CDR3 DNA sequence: TGTGCCAGCAGCCTCCAGCGGGGCACAGATACGCAGTATTTT.